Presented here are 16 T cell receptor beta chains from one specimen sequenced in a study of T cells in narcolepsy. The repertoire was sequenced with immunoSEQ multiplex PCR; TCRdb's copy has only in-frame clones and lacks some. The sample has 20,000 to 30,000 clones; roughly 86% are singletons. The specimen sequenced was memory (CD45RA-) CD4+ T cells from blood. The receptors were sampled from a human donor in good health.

CDR3 loop: CATEGAGGGTGELFF. The CDR3 DNA reads as TGTGCCACCGAAGGGGCGGGAGGGGGCACCGGGGAGCTGTTTTTT. The V and J genes are TRBV7-2 and TRBJ2-2; TRBD2 agrees at 9 bases. The germline V gene encodes CDR1 SGHTA and CDR2 FQGNSA. The junction had 10 bases not matched to a gene; V was cut back by 10 bases and J by 4 bases. The CDR3 is made up of 15 amino acids. Full variable domain (remainder filled in from reference TRBV7-2 and TRBJ2-2): GAGVSQSPSNKVTEKGKDVELRCDPISGHTALYWYRQSLGQGLEFLIYFQGNSAPDKSGLPSDRFSAERTGGSVSTLTIQRTQQEDSAVYLCATEGAGGGTGELFFGEGSRLTVL.

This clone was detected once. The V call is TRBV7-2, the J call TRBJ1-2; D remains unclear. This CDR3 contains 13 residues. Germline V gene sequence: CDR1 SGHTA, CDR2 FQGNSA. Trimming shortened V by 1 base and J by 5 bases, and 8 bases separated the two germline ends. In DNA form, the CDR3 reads TGTGCCAGCAGCTTAGAGGCACCATATGGCTACACCTTC. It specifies CASSLEAPYGYTF.

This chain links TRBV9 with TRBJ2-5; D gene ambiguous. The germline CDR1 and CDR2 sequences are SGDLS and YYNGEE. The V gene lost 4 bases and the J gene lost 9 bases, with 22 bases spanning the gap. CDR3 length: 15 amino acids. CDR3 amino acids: CASSKGGSGVVAQYF. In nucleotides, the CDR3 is TGTGCCAGCAGCAAGGGTGGTTCTGGGGTCGTGGCCCAGTACTTC.

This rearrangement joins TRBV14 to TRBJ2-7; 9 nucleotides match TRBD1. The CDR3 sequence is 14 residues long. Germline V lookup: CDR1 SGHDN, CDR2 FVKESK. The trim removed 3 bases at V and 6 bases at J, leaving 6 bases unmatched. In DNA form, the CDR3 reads TGTGCCAGCAGCCAGGGACAGGGCCTCCGCGAGCAGTACTTC. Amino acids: CASSQGQGLREQYF.

The CDR3 is CASSLLVLAGVNEQFF. CDR3 nucleotides: TGTGCCAGCAGCTTGCTCGTTCTAGCGGGAGTCAATGAGCAGTTCTTC. The V gene is TRBV11-2, the J gene TRBJ2-1, with TRBD2 matching 10 bases. Germline-derived CDR1 and CDR2 are SGHAT and FQNNGV. V shed 3 bases and J 6 bases; nucleotides not matched to a gene: 8. This CDR3 is built from 16 residues.

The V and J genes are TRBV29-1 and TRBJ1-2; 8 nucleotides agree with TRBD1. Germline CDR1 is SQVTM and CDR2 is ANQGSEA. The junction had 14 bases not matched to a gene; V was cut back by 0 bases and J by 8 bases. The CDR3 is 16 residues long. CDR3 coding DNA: TGCAGCGTTGAAGACCCAGGGGGCAGGGGGCAGCAGGGCTACACCTTC. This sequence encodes CSVEDPGGRGQQGYTF.

This CDR3 reads CASSPHRRTREETQYF. CDR3 in DNA: TGTGCCAGCAGCCCTCACCGGCGGACTAGGGAAGAGACCCAGTACTTC. The chain uses TRBV7-8 and TRBJ2-5, with 7 bases lining up with TRBD2. From germline, CDR1 is SGHVS and CDR2 FQNEAQ. CDR3 length: 16 residues. V lost 5 bases to trimming and J lost 3 bases; unmatched junction nucleotides: 12.

The CDR3 here is CASSQDGGLPPLHF. The CDR3 region has the DNA TGCGCCAGCAGCCAAGATGGTGGCCTACCACCCCTCCACTTT. The rearrangement uses TRBV4-3 and TRBJ1-6; D is ambiguous. The V end was cut by 0 bases, the J end by 11 bases, with 11 bases between. Germline V gives CDR1 LGHNA, CDR2 YSLEER. This CDR3 is built from 14 residues.

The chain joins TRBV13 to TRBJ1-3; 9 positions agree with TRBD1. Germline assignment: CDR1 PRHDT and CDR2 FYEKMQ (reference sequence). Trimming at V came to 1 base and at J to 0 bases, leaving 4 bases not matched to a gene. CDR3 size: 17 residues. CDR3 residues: CASSLAGTGRSGNTIYF. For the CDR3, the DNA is TGTGCCAGCAGCTTAGCTGGGACAGGGCGCTCTGGAAACACCATATATTTT. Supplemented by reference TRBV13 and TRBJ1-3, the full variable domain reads AAGVIQSPRHLIKEKRETATLKCYPIPRHDTVYWYQQGPGQDPQFLISFYEKMQSDKGSIPDRFSAQQFSDYHSELNMSSLELGDSALYFCASSLAGTGRSGNTIYFGEGSWLTVV.

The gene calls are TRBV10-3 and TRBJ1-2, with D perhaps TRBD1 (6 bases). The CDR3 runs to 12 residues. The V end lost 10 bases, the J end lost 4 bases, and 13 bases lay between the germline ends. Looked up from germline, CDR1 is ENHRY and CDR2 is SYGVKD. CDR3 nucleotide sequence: TGTGCCACCAAGGACAGAACCTATGGCTACACCTTC. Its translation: CATKDRTYGYTF.

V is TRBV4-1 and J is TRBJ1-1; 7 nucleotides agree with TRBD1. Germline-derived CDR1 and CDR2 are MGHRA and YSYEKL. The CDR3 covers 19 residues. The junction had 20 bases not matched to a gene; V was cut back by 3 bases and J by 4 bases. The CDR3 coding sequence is TGCGCCAGCAGCCAGACAATGGACAGGACCAGCCTCGGGGGCACTGAAGCTTTCTTT. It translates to CASSQTMDRTSLGGTEAFF.

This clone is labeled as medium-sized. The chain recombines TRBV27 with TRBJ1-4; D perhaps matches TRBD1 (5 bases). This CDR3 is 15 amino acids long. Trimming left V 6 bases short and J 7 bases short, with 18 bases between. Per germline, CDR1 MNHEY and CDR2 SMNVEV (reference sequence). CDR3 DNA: TGTGCCAGCAGAACCAATCGGGGGGTAGGTGAAAAACTGTTTTTT. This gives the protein CASRTNRGVGEKLFF.

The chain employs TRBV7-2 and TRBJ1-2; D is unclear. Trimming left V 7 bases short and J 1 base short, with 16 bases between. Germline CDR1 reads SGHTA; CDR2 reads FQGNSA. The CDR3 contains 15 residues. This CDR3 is CASIPSGGINYGYTF. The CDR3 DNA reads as TGTGCCAGCATCCCTTCCGGAGGGATTAACTATGGCTACACCTTC. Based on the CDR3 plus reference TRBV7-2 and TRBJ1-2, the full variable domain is GAGVSQSPSNKVTEKGKDVELRCDPISGHTALYWYRQSLGQGLEFLIYFQGNSAPDKSGLPSDRFSAERTGGSVSTLTIQRTQQEDSAVYLCASIPSGGINYGYTFGSGTRLTVV.

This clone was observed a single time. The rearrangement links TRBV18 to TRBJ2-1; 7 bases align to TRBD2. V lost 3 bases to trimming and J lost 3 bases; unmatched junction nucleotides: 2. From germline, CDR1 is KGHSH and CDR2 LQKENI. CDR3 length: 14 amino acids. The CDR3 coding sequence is TGTGCCAGCTCACCGAGGACTAGCTACAATGAGCAGTTCTTC. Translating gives CASSPRTSYNEQFF.

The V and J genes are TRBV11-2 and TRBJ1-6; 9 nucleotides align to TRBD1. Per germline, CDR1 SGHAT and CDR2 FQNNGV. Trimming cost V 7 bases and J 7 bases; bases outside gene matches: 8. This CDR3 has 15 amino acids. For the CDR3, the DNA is TGTGCCAGCACCATAGGGGGACAGGGCAATTCACCCCTCCACTTT. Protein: CASTIGGQGNSPLHF.

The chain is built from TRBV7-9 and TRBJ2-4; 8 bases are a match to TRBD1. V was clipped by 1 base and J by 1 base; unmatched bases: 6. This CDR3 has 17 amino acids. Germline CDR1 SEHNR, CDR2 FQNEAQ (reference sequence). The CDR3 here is CASSLGTGLLAKNIQYF. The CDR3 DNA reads TGTGCCAGCAGCTTAGGGACAGGGTTATTGGCCAAAAACATTCAGTACTTC.